The clone carrying this T cell receptor beta chain was seen a few times. TCRdb re-called the RT-PCR reads through MiXCR, storing one row per CDR3 protein. Altogether about 680,000 distinct CDR3 sequences are present, approximately 15% being singletons, with the ten largest covering 3.6%. The germline gives CDR1 SGHAT, CDR2 FQDESV (reference sequence). This CDR3 is built from 15 residues. V lost 1 base and J lost 4, with 13 bases in between. This chain connects TRBV11-1 to TRBJ1-1; a possible D gene is TRBD1 (5 bases). This receptor was taken from a female donor in good health, serving as a healthy control. The specimen sequenced was memory CD4+ T cells from blood. Here the CDR3 DNA reads TGTGCCAGCAGCTTAGATTGGGGGACGGGCACTGAAGCTTTCTTT. Protein product: CASSLDWGTGTEAFF.